Below are 16 T cell receptor beta chains sequenced from a single sample in a study of T-cell memory formation after mild COVID-19. TCRdb called the 5' RACE reads again in MiXCR, with one record for every CDR3 protein. The table has a few hundred thousand distinct CDR3 sequences, roughly a fifth seen once. The sequencing sample was made of PBMCs or a T cell subset sorted from them (not recorded which). The receptors were gathered from a man aged 18 to 29 who had mild COVID-19 (a few samples of this study predate the infection). Cell type and time point are not known.

The CDR3: CASSLGRGGETQYF. In DNA form, the CDR3 reads TGCGCCAGCAGCCTCGGGCGGGGGGGAGAGACCCAGTACTTC. The chain couples TRBV5-1 to TRBJ2-5; 9 nucleotides match TRBD2. Germline V gives CDR1 SGHRS, CDR2 YFSETQ. V was pared by 4 bases and J by 4 bases, with 5 bases of the junction left unmatched. The CDR3 sequence is 14 residues long.

This clonotype was seen more than once but under ten times. The chain links TRBV12-3 or TRBV12-4 to TRBJ1-1; tentative D call: TRBD1 (6 bases). CDR3 size: 15 residues. The V gene lost 3 bases and the J gene lost 5 bases, with 16 bases spanning the gap. The CDR3 loop reads CASSLWGAGVTEAFF. The CDR3 bases are TGTGCCAGCAGTTTGTGGGGGGCCGGGGTGACTGAAGCTTTCTTT.

The table lists this clonotype with a few counts. The V gene is TRBV7-6, the J gene TRBJ2-3; 8 positions agree with TRBD2. The length of the CDR3 is 14 residues. Unmatched junction bases numbered 7, after V lost 7 bases and J lost 4 bases. In germline, CDR1 is SGHVS, CDR2 FNYEAQ. The CDR3 loop is CASTGAGEPDTQYF. The DNA for the CDR3 is TGTGCCAGCACTGGAGCGGGGGAGCCAGATACGCAGTATTTT.

This clonotype was seen only a few times. The DNA of the CDR3 is TGTGCCAGCAGCCAAGCGGGGGAGTCGTATGAGCAGTTCTTC. Its translation is CASSQAGESYEQFF. This rearrangement joins TRBV3-1 to TRBJ2-1, with D possibly TRBD2 on 6 matching bases. V lost 1 base to trimming and J lost 8 bases, with 12 bases between them. Germline values: CDR1 LGHDT, CDR2 YNNKEL (reference sequence). CDR3 length: 14 residues.

This clonotype has only a few counts. The J gene is TRBJ2-7, the V gene TRBV6-2 or TRBV6-3; D is perhaps TRBD1 (5 bases). V lost 2 bases to trimming and J lost 2 bases, with 10 bases between them. The germline gives CDR1 MNHEY, CDR2 SVGEGT. CDR3 length equals 14 residues. The chain's CDR3 is CASSYPTETYEQYF. The CDR3, as DNA: TGTGCCAGCAGTTACCCGACAGAGACCTACGAGCAGTACTTC.

This rearrangement joins TRBV29-1 to TRBJ2-6, with D tentatively TRBD1 (5 bases). V lost 3 bases, J lost 0 bases, and 15 bases lay in between. The V gene's germline CDR1 is SQVTM and CDR2 ANQGSEA. CDR3 size: 17 residues. The chain's CDR3 is CSVEDRQHDSGANVLTF. The CDR3 coding sequence is TGCAGCGTTGAGGATCGACAGCACGACTCTGGGGCCAACGTCCTGACTTTC.

This clonotype was seen only a few times. The chain recombines TRBV27 with TRBJ2-5; no clear D. Trimming stripped 8 bases from V and 2 bases from J, with 12 bases between. CDR3 length: 13 residues. Germline V gives CDR1 MNHEY, CDR2 SMNVEV (reference sequence). CDR3: CASSQYGQETQYF. In DNA, the CDR3 is TGTGCCAGCTCGCAGTACGGACAAGAGACCCAGTACTTC.

The CDR3 DNA is TGCAGTGCTAGAGATGGAACACTCCTCTCCGAGCAGTACTTC. Translated: CSARDGTLLSEQYF. The rearrangement joins TRBV20-1 to TRBJ2-7; D ambiguous. Trimming removed 0 bases at V and 6 bases at J, with 15 bases between. Germline CDR1 DFQATT, CDR2 SNEGSKA (reference sequence). The CDR3 totals 14 residues.

This clonotype has only a few counts. The V and J genes are TRBV4-1 and TRBJ2-4; D is unclear. This CDR3 is built from 15 residues. Germline assignment: CDR1 MGHRA and CDR2 YSYEKL. The V and J ends lost 3 bases and 0 bases respectively, with 9 bases between them. CDR3 nucleotides: TGCGCCAGCAGCCATAGGAACATAGCCAAAAACATTCAGTACTTC. Amino acids: CASSHRNIAKNIQYF.

This clonotype appeared a few times. The J gene is TRBJ1-4, the V gene TRBV7-9; D remains ambiguous. CDR3 length: 14 residues. V dropped 1 base and J dropped 7 bases, with 10 bases sitting between them. Germline CDR1 reads SEHNR; CDR2 reads FQNEAQ (reference sequence). The CDR3 sequence: CASSLDSRVEKLFF. For the CDR3, the DNA is TGTGCCAGCAGCTTAGATTCGAGGGTTGAAAAACTGTTTTTT.

The chain couples TRBV27 to TRBJ2-3; TRBD2 matches at 7 bases. This CDR3 spans 15 amino acids. V was clipped by 5 bases and J by 5 bases; unmatched bases: 10. The V gene's germline CDR1 is MNHEY and CDR2 SMNVEV (reference sequence). CDR3 amino acids: CASSGTTQDKDTQYF. CDR3 nucleotides: TGTGCCAGCAGTGGGACTACTCAAGACAAAGATACGCAGTATTTT.

The chain joins TRBV20-1 to TRBJ1-1; D ambiguous. V lost 3 bases and J lost 7, with 9 bases in between. The germline V gene encodes CDR1 DFQATT and CDR2 SNEGSKA (reference sequence). The CDR3 runs to 11 residues. The CDR3 DNA reads as TGCAGTGCTAGGTTGACGGGTGAAGCTTTCTTT. Translated: CSARLTGEAFF.

The sample holds a few counts of this clonotype. The chain joins TRBV3-1 to TRBJ2-5; D not resolved. Germline V gene lookup returns CDR1 LGHDT and CDR2 YNNKEL (reference sequence). The germline V and J ends were trimmed by 2 bases and 7 bases, with 5 bases remaining between them. The CDR3 length is 11 residues. The CDR3 loop is CASSQTWTQYF. The CDR3 region has the DNA TGTGCCAGCAGCCAAACGTGGACCCAGTACTTC.

V and J are TRBV11-2 and TRBJ2-5, with 8 bases lining up with TRBD1. Germline lookup yields CDR1 SGHAT and CDR2 FQNNGV. The CDR3 consists of 13 residues. The ends lost 6 bases at V and 7 bases at J; junction bases unmatched: 7. This CDR3 is CASSWTGSSTQYF. The DNA of the CDR3 is TGTGCCAGCAGTTGGACAGGGTCGTCGACCCAGTACTTC.

This clonotype was seen a few times. The chain uses TRBV4-1 and TRBJ2-5, with 7 positions matching TRBD2. Germline values: CDR1 MGHRA, CDR2 YSYEKL. The CDR3 sequence is 15 residues long. J was trimmed by 2 bases and V by 0 bases; bases with no gene match: 3. CDR3 in amino acids: CASSQDRRGQETQYF. The DNA for the CDR3 is TGCGCCAGCAGCCAAGATCGGCGGGGGCAAGAGACCCAGTACTTC.

This clonotype was observed a handful of times. In DNA, the CDR3 is TGCAGTGCTAGCCGGACTAGCGGGGGCTCCTACAATGAGCAGTTCTTC. Translated, it gives CSASRTSGGSYNEQFF. The V call is TRBV20-1, the J call TRBJ2-1, with 13 bases aligning to TRBD2. The V and J ends lost 3 bases and 0 bases, in that order; junction bases with no gene match: 2. Looked up from germline, CDR1 is DFQATT and CDR2 is SNEGSKA (reference sequence). The CDR3 totals 16 residues.